The 10 T cell receptor beta chains listed next were all sequenced from one sample in a study of radiation and T cells in renal cell carcinoma. This table comes from immunoSEQ multiplex PCR, and its TCRdb copy is limited to in-frame clones, with some not included. The sample carries some 60,000 clones, around 78% recorded once. Time point of the sample: blood 2 weeks post-SBRT. Described treatment: 15 Gy SBRT to primary tumor, nephrectomy 4 weeks later. The sample in question was blood, obtained from a patient whose treatment included radiotherapy and nephrectomy. The receptor set was obtained from a man in his 60s with renal cell carcinoma.

The CDR3 coding sequence is TGTGCCAGCAGGGGGGGACTAGCGGGAGTAAATGAGCAGTTCTTC. Amino acids: CASRGGLAGVNEQFF. The V call is TRBV6-1, the J call TRBJ2-1; 14 nucleotides line up with TRBD2. V lost 6 bases to trimming and J lost 7 bases; unmatched junction nucleotides: 5. Germline V gives CDR1 MNHNS, CDR2 SASEGT. There are 15 residues in the CDR3.

V usage is TRBV5-6 and J usage is TRBJ1-4; D call uncertain. The germline CDR1 and CDR2 sequences are SGHDT and YYEEEE. The CDR3 has 16 residues. V lost 2 bases to trimming and J lost 0 bases, with 11 bases between them. CDR3 sequence: CASSLFDGATNEKLFF. The CDR3 bases are TGTGCCAGCAGCTTATTTGACGGTGCAACTAATGAAAAACTGTTTTTT.

The chain recombines TRBV5-6 with TRBJ2-7; D is ambiguous. The CDR3 runs to 15 residues. Germline V CDR1 and CDR2: SGHDT, YYEEEE. The V end was cut by 0 bases, the J end by 1 base, with 11 bases between. In DNA form, the CDR3 reads TGTGCCAGCAGCTTGGAAACAGCAAAGTCCTACGAGCAGTACGTC. Encoded protein: CASSLETAKSYEQYV.

The rearrangement joins TRBV30 to TRBJ2-1; TRBD2 aligns across 13 bases. Per the germline V gene, CDR1 is GTSNPN and CDR2 is SVGIG (reference sequence). The CDR3 contains 15 residues. The V gene end was trimmed by 5 bases and the J gene end by 8 bases; junction bases not matched to a gene: 9. CDR3 DNA sequence: TGTGCCTGGGACCCCGGACTAGCGGGAGTCTATGAGCAGTTCTTC. Amino acids: CAWDPGLAGVYEQFF. The complete variable domain, with remaining parts taken from reference TRBV30 and TRBJ2-1, reads SQTIHQWPATLVQPVGSPLSLECTVEGTSNPNLYWYRQAAGRGLQLLFYSVGIGQISSEVPQNLSASRPQDRQFILSSKKLLLSDSGFYLCAWDPGLAGVYEQFFGPGTRLTVL.

The chain links TRBV5-1 to TRBJ1-1; a weak D match, TRBD1 (5 bases). V was shortened by 6 bases and J by 6 bases, with 18 bases between the two germline ends. The CDR3 loop spans 14 amino acids. In germline, CDR1 is SGHRS, CDR2 YFSETQ. The CDR3 DNA reads TGCGCCAGCATTCGGGACCCCCTATACTCTGAAGCTTTCTTT. Translated, it gives CASIRDPLYSEAFF.

The chain has TRBV19 and TRBJ1-1, with D maybe TRBD1 (5 bases). Germline V gene lookup returns CDR1 LNHDA and CDR2 SQIVND (reference sequence). The germline V and J ends were trimmed by 1 base and 7 bases, with 16 bases remaining between them. CDR3 length: 15 amino acids. Here the CDR3 DNA reads TGTGCCAGTAGTATAGGAAAACAGGCACGAAATGAAGCTTTCTTT. Translating it yields CASSIGKQARNEAFF. The whole variable domain, remainder taken from reference TRBV19 and TRBJ1-1, is DGGITQSPKYLFRKEGQNVTLSCEQNLNHDAMYWYRQDPGQGLRLIYYSQIVNDFQKGDIAEGYSVSREKKESFPLTVTSAQKNPTAFYLCASSIGKQARNEAFFGQGTRLTVV.

The chain links TRBV9 to TRBJ2-1; the D gene is possibly TRBD2 (5 bases). V shed 4 bases and J shed 10 bases, with 15 bases lying between them. Germline CDR1 and CDR2: SGDLS and YYNGEE. This CDR3 is built from 13 residues. The chain's CDR3 is CASSLDPGKEQFF. As DNA, the CDR3 is TGTGCCAGCAGCCTCGACCCGGGGAAAGAGCAGTTCTTC.

This rearrangement joins TRBV6-1 to TRBJ1-5, with no clear D. Germline CDR1 MNHNS, CDR2 SASEGT. There are 13 residues in the CDR3. With 6 bases removed from V and 3 bases from J, the gap between germline ends came to 9 bases. In DNA form, the CDR3 reads TGTGCCAGCAGCGCCGCCGTCAATCAGCCCCAGCATTTT. Its translation is CASSAAVNQPQHF.

The rearrangement uses TRBV27 and TRBJ2-2; D ambiguous. Trimming left V 2 bases short and J 8 bases short, with 6 bases between. The germline gives CDR1 MNHEY, CDR2 SMNVEV (reference sequence). CDR3 length equals 12 residues. CDR3 region: CASSLGVGELFF. The CDR3 DNA follows: TGTGCCAGCAGTTTAGGCGTAGGGGAGCTGTTTTTT.

The rearrangement uses TRBV7-2 and TRBJ2-3; 10 bases line up with TRBD2. V was pared by 1 base and J by 2 bases, with 6 bases of the junction left unmatched. The germline V gene encodes CDR1 SGHTA and CDR2 FQGNSA. This CDR3 has 17 amino acids. The CDR3 sequence is CASSLDWTSGNTDTQYF. Written as DNA, the CDR3 is TGTGCCAGCAGCTTAGATTGGACTAGCGGCAACACAGATACGCAGTATTTT.